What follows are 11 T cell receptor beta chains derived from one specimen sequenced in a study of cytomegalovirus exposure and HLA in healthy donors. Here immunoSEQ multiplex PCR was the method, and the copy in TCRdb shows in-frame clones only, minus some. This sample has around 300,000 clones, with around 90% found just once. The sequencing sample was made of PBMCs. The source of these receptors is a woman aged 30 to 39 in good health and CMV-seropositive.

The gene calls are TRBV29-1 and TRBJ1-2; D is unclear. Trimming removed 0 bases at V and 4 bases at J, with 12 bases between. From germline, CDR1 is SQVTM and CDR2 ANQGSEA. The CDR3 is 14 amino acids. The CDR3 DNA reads TGCAGCGTTGAAGACGGGTCACGAACCTATGGCTACACCTTC. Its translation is CSVEDGSRTYGYTF. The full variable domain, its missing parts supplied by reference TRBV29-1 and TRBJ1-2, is SAVISQKPSRDICQRGTSLTIQCQVDSQVTMMFWYRQQPGQSLTLIATANQGSEATYESGFVIDKFPISRPNLTFSTLTVSNMSPEDSSIYLCSVEDGSRTYGYTFGSGTRLTVV.

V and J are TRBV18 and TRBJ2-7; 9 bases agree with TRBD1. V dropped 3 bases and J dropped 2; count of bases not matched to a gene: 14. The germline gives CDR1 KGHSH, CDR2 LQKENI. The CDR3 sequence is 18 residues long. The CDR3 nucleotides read TGTGCCAGCTCACCCCACGCCCCTCGGGACAGGGTCCCCTACGAGCAGTACTTC. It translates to CASSPHAPRDRVPYEQYF.

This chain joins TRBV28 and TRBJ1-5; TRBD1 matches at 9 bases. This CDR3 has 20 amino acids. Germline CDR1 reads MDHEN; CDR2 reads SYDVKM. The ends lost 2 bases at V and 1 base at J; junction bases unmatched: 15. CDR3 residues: CASSLDHTGGAGRSNQPQHF. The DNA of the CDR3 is TGTGCCAGCAGTTTAGACCACACAGGGGGCGCGGGGAGAAGCAATCAGCCCCAGCATTTT.

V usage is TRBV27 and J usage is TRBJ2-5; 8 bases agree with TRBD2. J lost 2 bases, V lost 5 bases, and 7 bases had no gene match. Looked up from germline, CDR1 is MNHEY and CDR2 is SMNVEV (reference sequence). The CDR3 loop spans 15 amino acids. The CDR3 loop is CASSPGLGLQETQYF. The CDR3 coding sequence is TGTGCCAGCAGTCCGGGACTAGGGCTACAAGAGACCCAGTACTTC.

The CDR3 DNA reads as TGTGCCAGCCAAGGGAAGGGGTCGAACACTGAAGCTTTCTTT. This translates into CASQGKGSNTEAFF. The chain recombines TRBV6-1 with TRBJ1-1; D perhaps matches TRBD1 (5 bases). The CDR3 runs to 14 residues. Germline V gene sequence: CDR1 MNHNS, CDR2 SASEGT. V was cut by 8 bases and J by 1 base, with 14 bases left in between.

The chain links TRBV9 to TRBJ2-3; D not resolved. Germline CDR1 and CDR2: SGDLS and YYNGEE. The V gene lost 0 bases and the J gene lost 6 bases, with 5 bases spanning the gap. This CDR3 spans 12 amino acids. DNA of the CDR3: TGTGCCAGCAGCGTAGACTTGGATACGCAGTATTTT. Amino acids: CASSVDLDTQYF.

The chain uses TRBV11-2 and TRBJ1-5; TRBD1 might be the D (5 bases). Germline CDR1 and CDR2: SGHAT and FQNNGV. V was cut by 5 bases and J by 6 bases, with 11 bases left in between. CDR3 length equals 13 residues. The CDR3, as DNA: TGTGCCAGCAGCCCGGGAGGGGCTCAGCCCCAGCATTTT. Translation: CASSPGGAQPQHF.

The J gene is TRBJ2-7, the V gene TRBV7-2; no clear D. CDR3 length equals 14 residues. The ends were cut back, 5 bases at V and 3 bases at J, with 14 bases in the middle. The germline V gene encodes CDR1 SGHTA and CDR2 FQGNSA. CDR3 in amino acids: CASSPGLGGYEQYF. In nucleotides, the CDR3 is TGTGCCAGCAGCCCGGGCCTCGGTGGCTACGAGCAGTACTTC.

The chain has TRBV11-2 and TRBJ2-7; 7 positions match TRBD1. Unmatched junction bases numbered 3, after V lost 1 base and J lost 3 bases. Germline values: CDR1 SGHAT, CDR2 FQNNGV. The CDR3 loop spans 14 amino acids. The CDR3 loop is CASSLAAGGYEQYF. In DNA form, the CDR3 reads TGTGCCAGCAGCTTAGCCGCAGGGGGCTACGAGCAGTACTTC.

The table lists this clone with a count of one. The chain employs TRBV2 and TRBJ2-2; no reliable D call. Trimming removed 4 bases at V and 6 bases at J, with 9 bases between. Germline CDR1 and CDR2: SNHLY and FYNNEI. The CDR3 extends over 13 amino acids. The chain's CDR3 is CASSGVAAGELFF. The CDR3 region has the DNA TGTGCCAGCAGTGGGGTGGCAGCCGGGGAGCTGTTTTTT.

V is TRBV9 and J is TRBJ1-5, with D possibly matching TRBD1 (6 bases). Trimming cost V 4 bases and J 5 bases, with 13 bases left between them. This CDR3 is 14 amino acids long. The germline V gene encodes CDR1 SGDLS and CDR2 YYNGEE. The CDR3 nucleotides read TGTGCCAGCAGCAAAGGGGGGACGGATCAGCCCCAGCATTTT. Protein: CASSKGGTDQPQHF.